The 3 T cell receptor beta chains presented below share a single source sample, sequenced in a study of cytomegalovirus exposure and HLA in healthy donors. Use of 60 Vbeta and 13 Jbeta primers characterized the PCR. The repertoire was sequenced with immunoSEQ multiplex PCR; TCRdb's copy has only in-frame clones and lacks some. The sample carries around 100,000 clones, around 66% recorded once. The sample taken for sequencing was PBMCs. Every receptor here comes from a man younger than 45 in good health and CMV-seronegative.

The CDR3 spells CASSLAQGYNEQFF. In nucleotides, the CDR3 is TGTGCCAGCAGCTTAGCGCAGGGGTACAATGAGCAGTTCTTC. The rearrangement links TRBV7-3 to TRBJ2-1, with D maybe TRBD1 (6 bases). Germline V CDR1 and CDR2: SGHTA, FQGTGA. Trimming took 2 bases from V and 4 from J, leaving 9 bases between them. The CDR3 consists of 14 residues.

This rearrangement joins TRBV7-2 to TRBJ2-3; 8 positions match TRBD1. The CDR3 has 16 amino acids. V gave up 1 base and J gave up 0 bases; unmatched junction bases: 3. Germline loops: CDR1 SGHTA, CDR2 FQGNSA. The CDR3 loop is CASSLGQGASTDTQYF. The CDR3 DNA is TGTGCCAGCAGCTTAGGCCAGGGGGCTAGCACAGATACGCAGTATTTT.

The chain joins TRBV29-1 to TRBJ2-7, with 7 bases aligning to TRBD2. CDR3 length: 11 residues. Trimming cost V 7 bases and J 4 bases; bases outside gene matches: 4. In germline, CDR1 is SQVTM, CDR2 ANQGSEA. The CDR3 protein is CSGRRGYEQYF. The CDR3 bases are TGCAGCGGCCGGCGGGGGTACGAGCAGTACTTC.